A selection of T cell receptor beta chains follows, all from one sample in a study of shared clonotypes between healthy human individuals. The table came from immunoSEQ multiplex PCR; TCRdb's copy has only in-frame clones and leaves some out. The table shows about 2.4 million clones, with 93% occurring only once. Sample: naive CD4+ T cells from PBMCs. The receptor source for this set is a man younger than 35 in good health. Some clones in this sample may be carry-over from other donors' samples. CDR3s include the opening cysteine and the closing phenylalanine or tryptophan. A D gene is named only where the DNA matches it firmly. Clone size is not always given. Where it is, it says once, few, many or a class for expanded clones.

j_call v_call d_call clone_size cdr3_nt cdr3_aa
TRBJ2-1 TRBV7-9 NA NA TGTGCCAGCAGCTTCTTAGGCACTAGGGGCAATGAGCAGTTCTTC CASSFLGTRGNEQFF
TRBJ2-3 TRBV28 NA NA TGTGCCAGCAGCATCCGTAAGACAGGCCCCAGGAGCCCAGATACGCAGTATTTT CASSIRKTGPRSPDTQYF
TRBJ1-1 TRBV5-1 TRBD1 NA TGCGCCAGCAGCTTGGGGACAGGGGTGAACACTGAAGCTTTCTTT CASSLGTGVNTEAFF
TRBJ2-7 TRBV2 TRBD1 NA TGTGCCAGCAGGGGGGACAGGGGCGAGCAGTACTTC CASRGDRGEQYF
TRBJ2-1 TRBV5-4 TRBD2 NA TGTGCCAGCAGCTTGAGCGGGGGCCTCGGGGATGAGCAGTTCTTC CASSLSGGLGDEQFF
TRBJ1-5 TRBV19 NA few TGTGCCAGTAGTACTATTTCAGGTGCAGCGAGTCAGCCCCAGCATTTT CASSTISGAASQPQHF
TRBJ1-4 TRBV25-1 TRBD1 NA TGTGCCAGCAGCATACCAGGGGGGAGTGAAAAACTGTTTTTT CASSIPGGSEKLFF
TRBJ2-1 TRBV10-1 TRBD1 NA TGCGCCAGCAGTGAGACAGGGGGACTCTACAATGAGCAGTTCTTC CASSETGGLYNEQFF
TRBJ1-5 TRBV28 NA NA TGTGCCAGCAGTCCCCCGGGGGTCCAGCATTTT CASSPPGVQHF
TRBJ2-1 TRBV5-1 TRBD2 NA TGCGCCAGCAGCTTGAGCGGGAGCCCCTCCTACAATGAGCAGTTCTTC CASSLSGSPSYNEQFF
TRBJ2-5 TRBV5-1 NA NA TGCGCCAGCAGCCCGACAGTTGGGGAGACCCAGTACTTC CASSPTVGETQYF
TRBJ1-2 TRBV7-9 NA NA TGTGCCAGCAGCCTCGAGACGGGGAACTATGGCTACACCTTC CASSLETGNYGYTF
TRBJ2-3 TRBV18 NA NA TGTGCCAGCTCACCATTCTCGGCACCAAGCACAGATACGCAGTATTTT CASSPFSAPSTDTQYF
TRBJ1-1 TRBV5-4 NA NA TGTGCCAGCAGCATTGAATGGGCTAACACTGAAGCTTTCTTT CASSIEWANTEAFF
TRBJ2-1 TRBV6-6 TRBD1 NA TGTGCCAGCAGGGGGACAGACAATGAGCAGTTCTTC CASRGTDNEQFF
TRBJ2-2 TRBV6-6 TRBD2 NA TGTGCCAGCGGGGGCTGGGCTAGCGGGACCGGGGAGCTGTTTTTT CASGGWASGTGELFF
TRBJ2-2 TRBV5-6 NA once TGTGCCAGCAACCTGAGAGGGCATGGCGGGGAGCTGTTTTTT CASNLRGHGGELFF
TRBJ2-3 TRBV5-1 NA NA TGCGCCAGCAGCTTGCGCCGGGGGACCTCACCCCTGTTAGGCACAGATACGCAGTATTTT CASSLRRGTSPLLGTDTQYF
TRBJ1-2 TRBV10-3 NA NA TGTGCCATCAGCCCACAGGAAATCTATGGCTACACCTTC CAISPQEIYGYTF
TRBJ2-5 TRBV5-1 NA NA TGCGCCAGCAGCTTTAATTCGGGGAGAATGGAGACCCAGTACTTC CASSFNSGRMETQYF
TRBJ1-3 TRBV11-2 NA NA TGTGCCAGCAGCTCACGACGGAGTACTGGAAACACCATATATTTT CASSSRRSTGNTIYF
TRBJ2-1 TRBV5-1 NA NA TGCGCCAGTATGGACAGTTACAATGAGCAGTTCTTC CASMDSYNEQFF
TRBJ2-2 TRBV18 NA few TGTGCCAGCTCACCACCAGCCAGCGGGGAGCTGTTTTTT CASSPPASGELFF
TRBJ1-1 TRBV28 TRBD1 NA TGTGCCAGCAGGCCCGGGACAGGGGTCACTGAAGCTTTCTTT CASRPGTGVTEAFF
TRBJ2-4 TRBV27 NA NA TGTGCCAGCAGTCGGCTAGCCAAAAACATTCAGTACTTC CASSRLAKNIQYF
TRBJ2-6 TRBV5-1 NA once TGCGCCAGCAGCTTGGTGGCGGTGAGCTCTGGGGCCAACGTCCTGACTTTC CASSLVAVSSGANVLTF
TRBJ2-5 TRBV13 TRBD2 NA TGTGCCAGCACCCGGGGGTACGGGAGGGCCGGAGAGACCCAGTACTTC CASTRGYGRAGETQYF
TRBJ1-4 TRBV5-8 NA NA TGTGCCAGCAGCGCCGGGACGGGTGCAACTAATGAAAAACTGTTTTTT CASSAGTGATNEKLFF
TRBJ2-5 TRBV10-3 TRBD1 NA TGTGCCATCAGTGACAGATCGGACAGGGGAGGGGAGACCCAGTACTTC CAISDRSDRGGETQYF
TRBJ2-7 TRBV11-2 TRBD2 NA TGTGCCAGCAGCTTAGTAGCGGGAGGGTCCTACGAGCAGTACTTC CASSLVAGGSYEQYF
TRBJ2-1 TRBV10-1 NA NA TGCGCCAGCAGTGAAGGGTCCTACAATGAGCAGTTCTTC CASSEGSYNEQFF
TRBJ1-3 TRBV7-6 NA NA TGTGCCAGCAGCAGTCCGGGACTGATCTCTGGAAACACCATATATTTT CASSSPGLISGNTIYF
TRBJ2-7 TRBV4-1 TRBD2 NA TGCGCCAGCAGAGAGATTGGACTAGCGGGAGTCGAGCAGTACTTC CASREIGLAGVEQYF
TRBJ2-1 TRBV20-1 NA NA TGCAGTACTGGGGAGCCCAATGAGCAGTTCTTC CSTGEPNEQFF
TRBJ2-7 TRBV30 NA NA TGTGCCTGGGACCGCCTCTTAGGGACCTTGGCCGAGCAGTACTTC CAWDRLLGTLAEQYF
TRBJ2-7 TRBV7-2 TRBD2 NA TGTGCCAGCAGCTTTAGTAGCGGGAGTTTCAACGAGCAGTACTTC CASSFSSGSFNEQYF
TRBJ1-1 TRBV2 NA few TGTGCCAGCAGCCCCGCGGGATCGAACACTGAAGCTTTCTTT CASSPAGSNTEAFF
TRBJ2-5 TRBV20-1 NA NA TGCAGTGCCAGGGGTAGCCAGACCCAGTACTTC CSARGSQTQYF
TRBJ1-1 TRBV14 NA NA TGTGCCAGCAGCCAATATACAAGGGGCACTGAAGCTTTCTTT CASSQYTRGTEAFF
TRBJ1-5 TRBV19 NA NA TGTGCCAGTAGAACACGGTTGGATCAGCCCCAGCATTTT CASRTRLDQPQHF
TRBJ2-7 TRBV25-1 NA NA TGTGCCAGCAGAACTGCTTCGGGGAGATATTACGAGCAGTACTTC CASRTASGRYYEQYF
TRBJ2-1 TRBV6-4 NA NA TGTGCCAGCAGTGACTCCCGGCTAGCGAGGGATGAGCAGTTCTTC CASSDSRLARDEQFF
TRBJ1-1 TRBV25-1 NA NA TGTGCCAGCAGTGCCCTAACCGGGGGAGCTTTCTTT CASSALTGGAFF
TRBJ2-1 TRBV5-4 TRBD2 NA TGTGCCAGCAGCTCGGGAGGAATCTCCTACAATGAGCAGTTCTTC CASSSGGISYNEQFF
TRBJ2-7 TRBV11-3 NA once TGTGCCAGCAGCTTAGAATCCGCGGGGAACGAGCAGTACTTC CASSLESAGNEQYF
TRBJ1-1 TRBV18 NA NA TGTGCCAGCTCACTCGGAGGGCCCGGGATGGGCACTGAAGCTTTCTTT CASSLGGPGMGTEAFF
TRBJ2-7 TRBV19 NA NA TGTGCCAGTAGCCAGGGGCCGGGACGGGCTGCCTACGAGCAGTACTTC CASSQGPGRAAYEQYF
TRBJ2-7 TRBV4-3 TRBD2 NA TGCGCCAGCAGCCAAGAATGGGCGGGAGATTTCTACGAGCAGTACTTC CASSQEWAGDFYEQYF
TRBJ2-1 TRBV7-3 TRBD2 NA TGTGCCAGCAGCTTAGGCAATGGACTAGATCTCAATGAGCAGTTCTTC CASSLGNGLDLNEQFF
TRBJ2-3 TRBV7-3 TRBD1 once TGTGCCAGCAGCCCTTCCCGACAGGGTGTAACAGATACGCAGTATTTT CASSPSRQGVTDTQYF
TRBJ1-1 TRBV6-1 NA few TGTGCCAGCAGAAGTAAGGTCAACACTGAAGCTTTCTTT CASRSKVNTEAFF
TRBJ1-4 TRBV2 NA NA TGTGCCAGCAGTGTTCTCAGGGCAACTAATGAAAAACTGTTTTTT CASSVLRATNEKLFF
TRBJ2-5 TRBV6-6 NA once TGTGCCAGCAGTTACTCGGGCAGGAACCAAGAGACCCAGTACTTC CASSYSGRNQETQYF
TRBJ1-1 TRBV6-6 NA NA TGTGCCAGCAGTTACAGGGGCGGTGAAGCTTTCTTT CASSYRGGEAFF
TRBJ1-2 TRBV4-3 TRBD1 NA TGCGCCAGCAGCCAAGGGGGGACAGGGCACTATGGCTACACCTTC CASSQGGTGHYGYTF
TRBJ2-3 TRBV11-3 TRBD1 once TGTGCCAGCCAGGGGGTGAGGTCAGATACGCAGTATTTT CASQGVRSDTQYF
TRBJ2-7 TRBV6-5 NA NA TGTGCCAGCAGCTCCGGTGGAACCTCCGAGCAGTACTTC CASSSGGTSEQYF
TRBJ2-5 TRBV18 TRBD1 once TGTGCCAGCTCCACAGGGGGCGAAGAGACCCAGTACTTC CASSTGGEETQYF
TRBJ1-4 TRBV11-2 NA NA TGTGCCAGCAGCGCTCCTCAGGACACGGGTGAAAAACTGTTTTTT CASSAPQDTGEKLFF
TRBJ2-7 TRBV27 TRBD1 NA TGTGCCAGCAGTTTATCAAGAGGGCTCCTGGGACAGGGAAAGCAGTACTTC CASSLSRGLLGQGKQYF